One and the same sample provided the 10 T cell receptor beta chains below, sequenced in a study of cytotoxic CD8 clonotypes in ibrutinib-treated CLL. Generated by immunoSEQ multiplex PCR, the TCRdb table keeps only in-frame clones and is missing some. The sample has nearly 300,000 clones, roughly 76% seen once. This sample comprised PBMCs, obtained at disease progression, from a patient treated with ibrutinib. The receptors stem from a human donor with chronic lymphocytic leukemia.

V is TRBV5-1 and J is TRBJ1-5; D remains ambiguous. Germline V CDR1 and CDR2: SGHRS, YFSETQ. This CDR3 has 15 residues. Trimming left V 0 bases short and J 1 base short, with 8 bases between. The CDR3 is CASSLEGGSNQPQHF. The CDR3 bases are TGCGCCAGCAGCTTGGAGGGTGGGAGCAATCAGCCCCAGCATTTT. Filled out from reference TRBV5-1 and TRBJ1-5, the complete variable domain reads KAGVTQTPRYLIKTRGQQVTLSCSPISGHRSVSWYQQTPGQGLQFLFEYFSETQRNKGNFPGRFSGRQFSNSRSEMNVSTLELGDSALYLCASSLEGGSNQPQHFGDGTRLSIL.

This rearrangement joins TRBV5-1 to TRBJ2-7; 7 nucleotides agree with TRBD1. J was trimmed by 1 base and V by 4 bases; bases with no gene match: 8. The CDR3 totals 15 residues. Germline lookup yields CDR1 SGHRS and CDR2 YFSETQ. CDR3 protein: CASSPLGRGSYEQYF. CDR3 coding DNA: TGCGCCAGCAGCCCCCTCGGCAGGGGGTCCTACGAGCAGTACTTC. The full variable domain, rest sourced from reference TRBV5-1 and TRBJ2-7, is KAGVTQTPRYLIKTRGQQVTLSCSPISGHRSVSWYQQTPGQGLQFLFEYFSETQRNKGNFPGRFSGRQFSNSRSEMNVSTLELGDSALYLCASSPLGRGSYEQYFGPGTRLTVT.

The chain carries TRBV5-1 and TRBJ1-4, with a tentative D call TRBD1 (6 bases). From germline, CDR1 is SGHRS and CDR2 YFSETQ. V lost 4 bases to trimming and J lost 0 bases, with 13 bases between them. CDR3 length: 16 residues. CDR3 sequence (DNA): TGCGCCAGCAGCCAAGTCTCAGGGGCAACTAATGAAAAACTGTTTTTT. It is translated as CASSQVSGATNEKLFF.

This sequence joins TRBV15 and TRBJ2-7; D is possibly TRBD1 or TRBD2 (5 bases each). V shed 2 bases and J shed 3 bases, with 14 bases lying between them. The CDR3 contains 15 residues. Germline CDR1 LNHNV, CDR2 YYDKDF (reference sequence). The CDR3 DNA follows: TGTGCCACCAGCAGATCCCCCGGGACGAACTACGAGCAGTACTTC. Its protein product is CATSRSPGTNYEQYF.

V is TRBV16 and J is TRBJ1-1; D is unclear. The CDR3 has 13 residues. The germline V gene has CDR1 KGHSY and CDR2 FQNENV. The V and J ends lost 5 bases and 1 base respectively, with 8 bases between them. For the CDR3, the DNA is TGTGCCAGCAGCTCCGGACCGAACACTGAAGCTTTCTTT. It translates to CASSSGPNTEAFF.

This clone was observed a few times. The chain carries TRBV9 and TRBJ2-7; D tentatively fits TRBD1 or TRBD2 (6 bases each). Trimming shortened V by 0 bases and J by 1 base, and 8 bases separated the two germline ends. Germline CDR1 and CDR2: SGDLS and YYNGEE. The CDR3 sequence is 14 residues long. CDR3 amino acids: CASSVAGASYEQYF. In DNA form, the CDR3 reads TGTGCCAGCAGCGTAGCGGGGGCGTCCTACGAGCAGTACTTC. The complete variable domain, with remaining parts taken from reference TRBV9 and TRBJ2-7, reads DSGVTQTPKHLITATGQRVTLRCSPRSGDLSVYWYQQSLDQGLQFLIQYYNGEERAKGNILERFSAQQFPDLHSELNLSSLELGDSALYFCASSVAGASYEQYFGPGTRLTVT.

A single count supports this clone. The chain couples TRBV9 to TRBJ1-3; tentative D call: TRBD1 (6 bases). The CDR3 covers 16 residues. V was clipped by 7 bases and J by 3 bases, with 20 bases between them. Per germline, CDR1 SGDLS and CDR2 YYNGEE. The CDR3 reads CASGESLGANGNTIYF. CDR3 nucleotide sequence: TGTGCCAGCGGGGAGAGTTTGGGGGCAAATGGAAACACCATATATTTT.

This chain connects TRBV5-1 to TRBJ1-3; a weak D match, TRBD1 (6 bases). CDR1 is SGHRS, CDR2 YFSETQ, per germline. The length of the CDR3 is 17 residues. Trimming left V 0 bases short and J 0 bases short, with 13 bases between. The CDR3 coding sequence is TGCGCCAGCAGCTTGGTACAGGGCGGCCTCTCTGGAAACACCATATATTTT. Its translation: CASSLVQGGLSGNTIYF.

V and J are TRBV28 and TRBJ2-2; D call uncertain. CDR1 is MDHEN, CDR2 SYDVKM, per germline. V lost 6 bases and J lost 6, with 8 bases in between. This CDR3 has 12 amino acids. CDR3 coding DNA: TGTGCCAGCAGCCTAGAAGCCGGGGAGCTGTTTTTT. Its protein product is CASSLEAGELFF. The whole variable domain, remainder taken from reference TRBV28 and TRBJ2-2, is DVKVTQSSRYLVKRTGEKVFLECVQDMDHENMFWYRQDPGLGLRLIYFSYDVKMKEKGDIPEGYSVSREKKERFSLILESASTNQTSMYLCASSLEAGELFFGEGSRLTVL.

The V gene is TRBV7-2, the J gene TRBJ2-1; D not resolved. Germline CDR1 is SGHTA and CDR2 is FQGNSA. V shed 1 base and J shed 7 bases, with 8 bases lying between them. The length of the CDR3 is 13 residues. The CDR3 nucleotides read TGTGCCAGCAGCTTAGGGACCCTGAATGAGCAGTTCTTC. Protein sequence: CASSLGTLNEQFF.